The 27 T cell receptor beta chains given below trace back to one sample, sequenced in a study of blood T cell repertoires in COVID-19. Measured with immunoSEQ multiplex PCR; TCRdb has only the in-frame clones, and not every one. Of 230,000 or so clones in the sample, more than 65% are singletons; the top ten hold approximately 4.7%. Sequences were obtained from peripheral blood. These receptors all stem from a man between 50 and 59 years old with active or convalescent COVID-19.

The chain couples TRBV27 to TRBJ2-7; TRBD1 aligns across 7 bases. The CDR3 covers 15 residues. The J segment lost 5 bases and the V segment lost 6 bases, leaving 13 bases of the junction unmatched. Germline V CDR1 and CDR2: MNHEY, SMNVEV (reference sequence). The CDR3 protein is CASRLRTGVGDEQYF. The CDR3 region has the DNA TGTGCCAGCAGACTCCGAACAGGGGTTGGCGACGAGCAGTACTTC.

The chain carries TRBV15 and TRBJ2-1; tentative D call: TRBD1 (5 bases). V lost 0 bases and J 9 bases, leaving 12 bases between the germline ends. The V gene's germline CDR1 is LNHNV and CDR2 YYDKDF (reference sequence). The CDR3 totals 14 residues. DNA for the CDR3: TGTGCCACCAGCAGAGATCGGTCGACAGCTGAGCAGTTCTTC. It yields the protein CATSRDRSTAEQFF.

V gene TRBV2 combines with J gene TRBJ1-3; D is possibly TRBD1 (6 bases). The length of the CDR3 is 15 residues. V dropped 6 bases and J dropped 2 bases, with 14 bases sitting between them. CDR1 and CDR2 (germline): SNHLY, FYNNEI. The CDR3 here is CASRWGGRAGNTIYF. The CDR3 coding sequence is TGTGCCAGCAGGTGGGGGGGCCGAGCTGGAAACACCATATATTTT.

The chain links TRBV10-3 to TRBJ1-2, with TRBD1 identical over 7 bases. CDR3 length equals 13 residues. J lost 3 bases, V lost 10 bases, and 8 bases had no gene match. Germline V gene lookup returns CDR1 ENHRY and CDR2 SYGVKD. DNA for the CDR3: TGTGCCACGGCCGTTCAGGGGGACTATGGCTACACCTTC. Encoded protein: CATAVQGDYGYTF.

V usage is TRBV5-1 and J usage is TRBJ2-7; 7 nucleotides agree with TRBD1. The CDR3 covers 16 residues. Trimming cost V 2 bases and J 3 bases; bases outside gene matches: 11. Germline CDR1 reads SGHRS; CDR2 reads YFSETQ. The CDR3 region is CASSFSRDSLFYEQYF. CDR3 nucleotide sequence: TGCGCCAGCAGCTTTAGCCGGGACAGTTTATTCTACGAGCAGTACTTC.

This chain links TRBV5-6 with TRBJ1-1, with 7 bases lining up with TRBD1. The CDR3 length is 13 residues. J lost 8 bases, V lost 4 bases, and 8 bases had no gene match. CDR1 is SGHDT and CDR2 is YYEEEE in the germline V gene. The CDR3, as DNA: TGTGCCAGCAGCGCCGGGACAGCCCCAGAAGCTTTCTTT. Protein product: CASSAGTAPEAFF.

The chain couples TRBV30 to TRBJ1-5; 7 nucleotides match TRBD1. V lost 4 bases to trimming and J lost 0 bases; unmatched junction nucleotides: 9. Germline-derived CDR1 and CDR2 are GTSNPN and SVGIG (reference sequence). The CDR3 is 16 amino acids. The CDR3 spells CAWTQGGPYSNQPQHF. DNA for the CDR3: TGTGCCTGGACGCAGGGGGGCCCTTATAGCAATCAGCCCCAGCATTTT.

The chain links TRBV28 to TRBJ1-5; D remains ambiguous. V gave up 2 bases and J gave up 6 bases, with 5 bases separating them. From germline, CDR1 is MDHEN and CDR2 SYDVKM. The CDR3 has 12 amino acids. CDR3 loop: CASSLPSQPQHF. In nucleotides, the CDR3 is TGTGCCAGCAGTTTACCCAGTCAGCCCCAGCATTTT.

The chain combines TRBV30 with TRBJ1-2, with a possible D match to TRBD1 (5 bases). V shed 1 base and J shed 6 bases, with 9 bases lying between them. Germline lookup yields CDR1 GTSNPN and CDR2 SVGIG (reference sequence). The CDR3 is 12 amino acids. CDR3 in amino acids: CAWSDSGNGYTF. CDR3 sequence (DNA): TGTGCCTGGAGTGACTCAGGGAATGGCTACACCTTC.

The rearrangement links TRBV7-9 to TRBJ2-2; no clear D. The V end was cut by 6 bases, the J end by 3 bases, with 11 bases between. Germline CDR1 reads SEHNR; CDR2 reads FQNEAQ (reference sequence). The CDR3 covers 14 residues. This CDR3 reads CASSLVADTGELFF. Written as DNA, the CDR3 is TGTGCCAGCAGTTTGGTGGCGGACACCGGGGAGCTGTTTTTT.

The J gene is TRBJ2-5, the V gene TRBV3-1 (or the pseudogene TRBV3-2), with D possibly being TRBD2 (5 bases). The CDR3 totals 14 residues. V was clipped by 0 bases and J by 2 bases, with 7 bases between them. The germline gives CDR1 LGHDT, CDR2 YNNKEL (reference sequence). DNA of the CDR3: TGTGCCAGCAGCCAAGACCTAGCACAAGAGACCCAGTACTTC. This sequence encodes CASSQDLAQETQYF.

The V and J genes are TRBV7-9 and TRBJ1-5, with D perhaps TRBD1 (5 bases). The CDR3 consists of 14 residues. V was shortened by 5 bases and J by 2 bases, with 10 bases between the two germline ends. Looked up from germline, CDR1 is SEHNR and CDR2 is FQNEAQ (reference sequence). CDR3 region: CASSPGGGNQPQHF. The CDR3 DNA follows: TGTGCCAGCAGCCCTGGGGGGGGCAATCAGCCCCAGCATTTT. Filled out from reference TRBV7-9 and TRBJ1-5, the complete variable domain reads DTGVSQNPRHKITKRGQNVTFRCDPISEHNRLYWYRQTLGQGPEFLTYFQNEAQLEKSRLLSDRFSAERPKGSFSTLEIQRTEQGDSAMYLCASSPGGGNQPQHFGDGTRLSIL.

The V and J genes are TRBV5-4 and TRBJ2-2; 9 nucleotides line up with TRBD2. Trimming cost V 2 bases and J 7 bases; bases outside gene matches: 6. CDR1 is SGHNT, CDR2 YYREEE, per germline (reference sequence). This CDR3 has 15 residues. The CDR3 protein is CASSFGGGAGGELFF. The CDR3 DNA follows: TGTGCCAGCAGCTTCGGCGGGGGGGCTGGCGGGGAGCTGTTTTTT.

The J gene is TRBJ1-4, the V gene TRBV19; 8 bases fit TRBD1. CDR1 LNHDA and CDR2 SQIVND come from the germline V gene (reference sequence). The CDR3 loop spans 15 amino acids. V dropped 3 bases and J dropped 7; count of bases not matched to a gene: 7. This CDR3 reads CASSIGTGLFEKLFF. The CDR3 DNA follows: TGTGCCAGTAGTATCGGGACAGGACTATTTGAAAAACTGTTTTTT.

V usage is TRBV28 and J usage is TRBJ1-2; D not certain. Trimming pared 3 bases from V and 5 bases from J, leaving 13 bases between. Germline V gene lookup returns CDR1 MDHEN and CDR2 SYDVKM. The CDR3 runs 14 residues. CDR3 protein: CASSFGTVKYGYTF. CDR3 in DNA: TGTGCCAGCAGTTTCGGAACAGTAAAATATGGCTACACCTTC.

The CDR3 here is CASSPPTGLAGLTDTQYF. DNA for the CDR3: TGTGCCAGCAGCCCCCCCACCGGACTAGCGGGGCTCACAGATACGCAGTATTTT. The chain uses TRBV7-9 and TRBJ2-3; 12 nucleotides match TRBD2. Looked up from germline, CDR1 is SEHNR and CDR2 is FQNEAQ (reference sequence). Losses at the gene ends were 5 bases for V and 2 bases for J; bases not matched to a gene: 11. The CDR3 loop spans 18 amino acids.

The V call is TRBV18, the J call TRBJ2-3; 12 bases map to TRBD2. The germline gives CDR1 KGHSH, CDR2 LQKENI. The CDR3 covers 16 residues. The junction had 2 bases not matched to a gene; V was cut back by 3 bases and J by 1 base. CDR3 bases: TGTGCCAGCTCACCGAGACTAGCGGGAGGCACAGATACGCAGTATTTT. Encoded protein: CASSPRLAGGTDTQYF.

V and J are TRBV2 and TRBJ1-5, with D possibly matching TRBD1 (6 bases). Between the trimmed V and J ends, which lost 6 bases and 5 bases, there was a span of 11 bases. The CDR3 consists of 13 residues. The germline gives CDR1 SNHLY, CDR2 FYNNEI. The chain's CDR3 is CASREDRHQPQHF. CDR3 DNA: TGTGCCAGCAGGGAGGACAGACATCAGCCCCAGCATTTT. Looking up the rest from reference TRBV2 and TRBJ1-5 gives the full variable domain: EPEVTQTPSHQVTQMGQEVILRCVPISNHLYFYWYRQILGQKVEFLVSFYNNEISEKSEIFDDQFSVERPDGSNFTLKIRSTKLEDSAMYFCASREDRHQPQHFGDGTRLSIL.

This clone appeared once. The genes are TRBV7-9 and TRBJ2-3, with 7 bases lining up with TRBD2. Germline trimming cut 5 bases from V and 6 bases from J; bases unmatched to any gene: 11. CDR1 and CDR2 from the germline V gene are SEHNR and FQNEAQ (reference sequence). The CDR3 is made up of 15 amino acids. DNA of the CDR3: TGTGCCAGCAGCCCGGGACTATCTTACCCGGATACGCAGTATTTT. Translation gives CASSPGLSYPDTQYF.

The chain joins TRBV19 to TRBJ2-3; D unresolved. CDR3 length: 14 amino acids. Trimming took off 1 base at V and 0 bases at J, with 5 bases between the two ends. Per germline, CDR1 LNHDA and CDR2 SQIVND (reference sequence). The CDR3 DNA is TGTGCCAGTAGTATAGGGGCGAGCACAGATACGCAGTATTTT. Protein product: CASSIGASTDTQYF. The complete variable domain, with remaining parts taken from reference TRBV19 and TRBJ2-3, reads DGGITQSPKYLFRKEGQNVTLSCEQNLNHDAMYWYRQDPGQGLRLIYYSQIVNDFQKGDIAEGYSVSREKKESFPLTVTSAQKNPTAFYLCASSIGASTDTQYFGPGTRLTVL.

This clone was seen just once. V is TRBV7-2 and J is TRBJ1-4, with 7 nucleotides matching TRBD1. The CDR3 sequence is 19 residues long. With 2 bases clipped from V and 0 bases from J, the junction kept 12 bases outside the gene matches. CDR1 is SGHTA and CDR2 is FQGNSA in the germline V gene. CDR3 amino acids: CASSLRPLQGPTTNEKLFF. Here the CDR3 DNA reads TGTGCCAGCAGCTTAAGGCCGCTACAGGGGCCCACAACTAATGAAAAACTGTTTTTT.

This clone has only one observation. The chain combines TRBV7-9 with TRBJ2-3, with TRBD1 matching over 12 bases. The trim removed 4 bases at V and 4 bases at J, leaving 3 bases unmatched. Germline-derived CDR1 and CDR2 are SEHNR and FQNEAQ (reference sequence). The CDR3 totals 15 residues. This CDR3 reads CASSSGQGASDTQYF. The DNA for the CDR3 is TGTGCCAGCAGCTCGGGACAGGGGGCCTCAGATACGCAGTATTTT.

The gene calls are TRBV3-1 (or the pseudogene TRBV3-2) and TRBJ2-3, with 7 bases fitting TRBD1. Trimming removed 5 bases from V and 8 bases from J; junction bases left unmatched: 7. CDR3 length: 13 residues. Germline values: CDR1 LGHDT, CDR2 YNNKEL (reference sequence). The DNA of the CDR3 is TGTGCCAGCAGCTGGGCGGACAGGTCTACGCAGTATTTT. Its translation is CASSWADRSTQYF.

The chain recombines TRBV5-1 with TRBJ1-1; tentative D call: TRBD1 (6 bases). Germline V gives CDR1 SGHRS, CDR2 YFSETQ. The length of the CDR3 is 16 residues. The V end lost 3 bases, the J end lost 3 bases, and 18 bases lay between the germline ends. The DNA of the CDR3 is TGCGCCAGCAGCTCGCGGGGGCCTGTAGGAGACACTGAAGCTTTCTTT. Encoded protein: CASSSRGPVGDTEAFF. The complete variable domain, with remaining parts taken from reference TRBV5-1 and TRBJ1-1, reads KAGVTQTPRYLIKTRGQQVTLSCSPISGHRSVSWYQQTPGQGLQFLFEYFSETQRNKGNFPGRFSGRQFSNSRSEMNVSTLELGDSALYLCASSSRGPVGDTEAFFGQGTRLTVV.

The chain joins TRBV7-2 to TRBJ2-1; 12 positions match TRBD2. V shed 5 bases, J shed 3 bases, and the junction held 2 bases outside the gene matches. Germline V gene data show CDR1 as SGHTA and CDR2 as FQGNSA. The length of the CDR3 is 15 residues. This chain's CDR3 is CASSILAGGYNEQFF. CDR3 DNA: TGTGCCAGCAGCATACTAGCGGGGGGCTACAATGAGCAGTTCTTC.

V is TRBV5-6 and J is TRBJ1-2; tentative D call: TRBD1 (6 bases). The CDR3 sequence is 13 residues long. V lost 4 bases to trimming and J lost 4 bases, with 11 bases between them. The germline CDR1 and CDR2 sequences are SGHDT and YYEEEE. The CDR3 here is CASSPTGIYGYTF. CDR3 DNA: TGTGCCAGCAGCCCAACAGGGATCTATGGCTACACCTTC.

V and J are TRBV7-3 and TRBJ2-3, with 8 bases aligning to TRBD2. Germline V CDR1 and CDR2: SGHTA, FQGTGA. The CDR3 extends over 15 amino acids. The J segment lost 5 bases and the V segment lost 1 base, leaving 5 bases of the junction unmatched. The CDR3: CASSLSGGKGDTQYF. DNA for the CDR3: TGTGCCAGCAGCTTAAGCGGGGGGAAGGGAGATACGCAGTATTTT.